These 6 T cell receptor beta chains originate from one sample sequenced in a study of radiation and T cells in renal cell carcinoma. Sequenced by immunoSEQ multiplex PCR; TCRdb stores in-frame clones only, minus some. Here the sample spans about 23,000 clones, around half being singletons. Treatment reported: treatment-naive control, cytoreductive nephrectomy. The specimen comprised tumor tissue, sampled from a patient whose treatment was nephrectomy without radiotherapy. These receptors all stem from a human donor with renal cell carcinoma.

This chain links TRBV7-2 with TRBJ1-1; 10 nucleotides agree with TRBD1. Germline V gene lookup returns CDR1 SGHTA and CDR2 FQGNSA. This CDR3 contains 16 residues. Losses at the gene ends were 4 bases for V and 0 bases for J; bases not matched to a gene: 5. As DNA, the CDR3 is TGTGCCAGCAGCTCCCGGGACAGGGGTATGAACACTGAAGCTTTCTTT. Translating gives CASSSRDRGMNTEAFF.

CDR3 sequence: CASSPGTGPSEKLFF. CDR3 nucleotide sequence: TGTGCCAGCTCACCAGGCACGGGGCCTTCTGAAAAACTGTTTTTT. The gene calls are TRBV18 and TRBJ1-4; possible D gene TRBD1, 5 bases. Per germline, CDR1 KGHSH and CDR2 LQKENI. Trimming removed 2 bases at V and 7 bases at J, with 14 bases between. This CDR3 spans 15 amino acids.

The gene calls are TRBV2 and TRBJ1-2, with 11 bases identical to TRBD1. V shed 6 bases, J shed 3 bases, and the junction held 3 bases outside the gene matches. This CDR3 comprises 14 residues. Germline CDR1 SNHLY, CDR2 FYNNEI. In DNA, the CDR3 is TGTGCCAGCAGCCGGGACAGGGGGGACTATGGCTACACCTTC. The encoded protein is CASSRDRGDYGYTF.

V gene TRBV6-5 combines with J gene TRBJ2-2; D ambiguous. Trimming removed 2 bases at V and 8 bases at J, with 12 bases between. This CDR3 spans 14 amino acids. Germline V gene lookup returns CDR1 MNHEY and CDR2 SVGAGI. CDR3 sequence (DNA): TGTGCCAGCAGTTACGCGCGGTTCAAGGGGGAGCTGTTTTTT. Amino acid sequence: CASSYARFKGELFF.

The rearrangement links TRBV4-3 to TRBJ2-4; 12 bases fit TRBD1. The CDR3 runs to 16 residues. Looked up from germline, CDR1 is LGHNA and CDR2 is YSLEER. Trimming cost V 1 base and J 9 bases; bases outside gene matches: 7. The CDR3 loop reads CASSQGRGQGAGIQYF. In DNA, the CDR3 is TGCGCCAGCAGCCAAGGGCGGGGACAGGGGGCGGGCATTCAGTACTTC.

In its sample, this clone was seen a few times. This chain connects TRBV5-1 to TRBJ1-2, with 7 bases identical to TRBD1. After removal of 0 bases from V and 2 bases from J, the junction contained 7 bases not matched to a gene. From germline, CDR1 is SGHRS and CDR2 YFSETQ. The CDR3 length is 16 residues. The CDR3 loop reads CASSLDYRGKNYGYTF. The DNA of the CDR3 is TGCGCCAGCAGCTTGGATTACAGGGGCAAAAACTATGGCTACACCTTC.